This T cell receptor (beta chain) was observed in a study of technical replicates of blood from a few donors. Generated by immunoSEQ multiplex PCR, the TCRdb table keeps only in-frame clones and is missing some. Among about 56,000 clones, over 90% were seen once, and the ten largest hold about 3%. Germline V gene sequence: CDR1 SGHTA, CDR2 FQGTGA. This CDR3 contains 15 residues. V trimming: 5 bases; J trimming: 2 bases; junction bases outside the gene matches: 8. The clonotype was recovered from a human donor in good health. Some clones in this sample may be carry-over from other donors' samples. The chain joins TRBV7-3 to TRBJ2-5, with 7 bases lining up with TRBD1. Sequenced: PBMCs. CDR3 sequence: CASSEVPGQQETQYF. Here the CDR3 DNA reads TGTGCCAGCAGCGAAGTACCGGGACAGCAAGAGACCCAGTACTTC.